The clone carrying this T cell receptor (beta chain) has more than one count but fewer than ten. Using immunoSEQ multiplex PCR, the repertoire was profiled, and TCRdb retains in-frame clones only, with some absent. Among around 47,000 clones listed, around 96% were seen once. Germline V gives CDR1 SEHNR, CDR2 FQNEAQ (reference sequence). Trimming cost V 8 bases and J 0 bases, with 8 bases left between them. The CDR3 is 12 amino acids. The record originates from a study of T cell changes during pregnancy in multiple sclerosis. The source material was peripheral blood, sampled in the second trimester of pregnancy. V gene TRBV7-9 combines with J gene TRBJ2-7; D might be TRBD1 (6 bases). The TCR sequence derives from a female donor with multiple sclerosis, enrolled in a pregnancy study. As DNA, the CDR3 is TGTGCCAGCCGGGACAACTCCTACGAGCAGTACTTC. It encodes CASRDNSYEQYF.